The 4 T cell receptor beta chains presented below share a single source sample, sequenced in a study of Graves' ophthalmopathy and Graves' hyperthyroidism. Amplified material comprised TCR beta CDR3 regions derived from RNA transcripts. After a first-round RT-PCR with HTBI primers, a second-round multiplex PCR was run. TCRdb passed the multiplex PCR reads through MiXCR, listing each CDR3 protein once. The repertoire includes about 400,000 distinct CDR3 sequences, 15% to 20% of them detected once, and 1.6% sits in the top ten. The specimen was peripheral blood. These receptors all stem from a woman aged 18-29 years with Graves' ophthalmopathy.

This clonotype was observed many times. V gene TRBV6-1 combines with J gene TRBJ2-2; tentatively, D is TRBD1 or TRBD2 (5 bases each). Trimming removed 5 bases at V and 4 bases at J, with 14 bases between. Germline V gene lookup returns CDR1 MNHNS and CDR2 SASEGT. CDR3 length: 15 amino acids. The CDR3 protein is CASSPWDGGTGELFF. The CDR3 DNA reads as TGTGCCAGCAGTCCATGGGACGGCGGCACCGGGGAGCTGTTTTTT.

The V gene is TRBV19, the J gene TRBJ1-1; D not resolved. V was shortened by 6 bases and J by 0 bases, with 11 bases between the two germline ends. Germline CDR1 reads LNHDA; CDR2 reads SQIVND (reference sequence). This CDR3 is 14 amino acids long. The CDR3: CASRELNMNTEAFF. The CDR3 DNA reads as TGTGCCAGTAGAGAACTCAACATGAACACTGAAGCTTTCTTT.

This clonotype was detected ten times or more. A much larger clone lies a single base off, so this may be a read error. This chain joins TRBV20-1 and TRBJ1-6; possible D gene TRBD1, 6 bases. The CDR3 extends over 16 amino acids. Germline assignment: CDR1 DFQATT and CDR2 SNEGSKA (reference sequence). The CDR3 region has the DNA TGCAGTACTAGAGATATGAGGACAGCCAATAATTCACCCCTCCACTTT. Translating gives CSTRDMRTANNSPLHF.

There are many counts of this clonotype. This sequence joins TRBV7-9 and TRBJ2-7, with D perhaps matching TRBD1 (6 bases). V gave up 5 bases and J gave up 2 bases, with 10 bases separating them. The CDR3 has 13 residues. Germline assignment: CDR1 SEHNR and CDR2 FQNEAQ (reference sequence). CDR3 nucleotide sequence: TGTGCCAGCAGCGATGGACAGCCCTACGAGCAGTACTTC. Translated, it gives CASSDGQPYEQYF.